This entry describes one T cell receptor (beta chain). Its antigen remains unknown. Some clones are missing from TCRdb's copy, which holds only in-frame ones; the method was immunoSEQ multiplex PCR. There are more than 15,000 clones in the sample; approximately 76% occur only once, and around 12% lies in the top ten. The entry originates in a study of CD4+ T cells in melanoma. Germline V gene sequence: CDR1 SEHNR, CDR2 FQNEAQ (reference sequence). J was trimmed by 8 bases and V by 7 bases; bases with no gene match: 4. There are 12 residues in the CDR3. Points from the study as a whole: Diverse differentiation states were reported for melanoma neoantigen-specific CD4+ T cells. CD8+ T cell, macrophage and B cell function reportedly correlated with neoantigen-specific CD4+ T cells.

The rearrangement joins TRBV7-9 to TRBJ1-4; 7 positions agree with TRBD1. The receptor was isolated from a human donor with melanoma. Source material: cells from a culture (not recorded whether cultured in vitro). The chain's CDR3 is CASNRGMEKLFF. The CDR3 DNA is TGTGCCAGCAACAGGGGCATGGAAAAACTGTTTTTT.